This is a list of T cell receptor beta chains from one sample in a study of shared clonotypes between healthy human individuals. This table comes from immunoSEQ multiplex PCR, and its TCRdb copy is limited to in-frame clones, with some not included. The table shows about 590,000 clones, with just under 97% occurring only once. The specimen sequenced was naive CD8+ T cells sorted from blood. Receptors were obtained from a woman aged 25 to 39 in good health. Both conserved end residues are part of each CDR3.

cdr3_length v_call cdr3_aa
15 TRBV9 CASSPRGSGANVLTF
13 TRBV30 CATYMGGNYGYTF
13 TRBV28 CASSPPVGHEQYF
14 TRBV19 CASSPGQGGTEAFF
13 TRBV29-1 CSVESRYSTEAFF
12 TRBV29-1 CSVPYENTEAFF
13 TRBV2 CASLGPGGNTIYF
12 TRBV30 CACREDNEKLFF
13 TRBV2 CASSDHPANEQFF
16 TRBV18 CASSSIPGRQNTEAFF
11 TRBV29-1 CSALAGAEQYF
17 TRBV29-1 CSVEGLAGGPRTDTQYF
15 TRBV6-1 CATQWDPSGANVLTF
19 TRBV4-2 CASSQEGILGAGVSYEQYF
14 TRBV28 CASSLILSAYGYTF
14 TRBV6-5 CASSYPGPLRKLFF
13 TRBV5-8 CASSFETLYEQYF
12 TRBV2 CASTVGSDEQFF
14 TRBV6-1 CASSRLGTTDTQYF
11 TRBV5-1 CASSLGLEQFF
18 TRBV28 CASSPTGTSGSFAYEQYF
13 TRBV5-4 CASSLEGTGELFF
17 TRBV13 CASSLESSGRWTGELFF
15 TRBV6-5 CASSPVGGSGGELFF
12 TRBV27 CASQGTKNIQYF
14 TRBV4-1 CASSHKTGGTEAFF
17 TRBV4-1 CASSLMGGGANTGELFF
14 TRBV27 CASSGGQGAYEQYF
16 TRBV10-3 CAISAPSGRASNEQYF
16 TRBV7-9 CASSTGLKKSTDTQYF
17 TRBV5-8 CASSLPSAGTVNTEAFF
14 TRBV28 CASWPGFHSSFYTF
13 TRBV7-9 CASSSTYTDTQYF
14 TRBV2 CASRPGTAGNTIYF
16 TRBV5-1 CASSFFLAPGGETQYF
12 TRBV13 CASSLGGGELFF
14 TRBV19 CASSIAGGYYEQYF
14 TRBV5-6 CASSLEGAGETQYF
18 TRBV4-2 CASSQEGPAGGFTDTQYF
12 TRBV25-1 CASSETRETQYF
18 TRBV19 CASSIDGGLALAKNIQYF
16 TRBV19 CASSEAPRHQTEPQHF
13 TRBV11-2 CASSWGQTAEQYF
13 TRBV28 CASRDRSYYEQYF
16 TRBV9 CASSSRDRILINEAFF
11 TRBV7-9 CASSLKREKFF
11 TRBV20-1 CSASHTDTQYF
15 TRBV11-2 CASSLEYALIYEQYF
14 TRBV28 CASSILAGANEQFF
16 TRBV6-4 CASSDHLKTGWAEAFF
11 TRBV7-9 CASSRGVEQYF
14 TRBV27 CASSGGGAFYEQYF
17 TRBV29-1 CSVVGLAGVAVQETQYF
13 TRBV5-1 CASSLGQGYEQFF